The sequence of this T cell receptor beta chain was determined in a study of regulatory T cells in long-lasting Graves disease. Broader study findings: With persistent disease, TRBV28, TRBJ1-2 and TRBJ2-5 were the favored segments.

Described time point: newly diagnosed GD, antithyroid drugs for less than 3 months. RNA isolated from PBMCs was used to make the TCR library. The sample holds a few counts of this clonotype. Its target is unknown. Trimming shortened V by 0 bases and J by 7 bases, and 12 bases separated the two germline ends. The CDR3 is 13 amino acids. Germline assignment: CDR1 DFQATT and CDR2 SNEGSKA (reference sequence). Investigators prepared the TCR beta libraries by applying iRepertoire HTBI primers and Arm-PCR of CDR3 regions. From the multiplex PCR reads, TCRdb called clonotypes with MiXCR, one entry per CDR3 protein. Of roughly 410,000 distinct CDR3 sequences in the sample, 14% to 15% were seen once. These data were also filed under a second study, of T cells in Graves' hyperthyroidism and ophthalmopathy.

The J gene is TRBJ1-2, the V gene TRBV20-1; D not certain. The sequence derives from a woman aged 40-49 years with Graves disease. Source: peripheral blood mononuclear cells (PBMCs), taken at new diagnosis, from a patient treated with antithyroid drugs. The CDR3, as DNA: TGCAGTGCTAGAGAGCGGACCGCGGGTGGCTACACCTTC. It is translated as CSARERTAGGYTF.